Each of the 15 T cell receptor beta chains below was sequenced from the same sample in a study of T cells after posttransplantation cyclophosphamide. The table came from immunoSEQ multiplex PCR; TCRdb's copy has only in-frame clones and leaves some out. The data hold thousands of clones, with about 91% observed a single time. The sequenced sample was memory CD4+ T cells sorted from PBMCs. Receptors originate from a woman aged 55-75 years in good health, CMV-negative, and a related stem cell transplant donor.

This chain uses TRBV5-4 with TRBJ2-3; TRBD2 matches 14 bases. This CDR3 is 16 amino acids long. The germline CDR1 and CDR2 sequences are SGHNT and YYREEE (reference sequence). V dropped 3 bases and J dropped 7; count of bases not matched to a gene: 7. The CDR3 DNA follows: TGTGCCAGCAGCTCGGGACTAGCGGGGGCTGGGAATACGCAGTATTTT. Its translation is CASSSGLAGAGNTQYF.

The J gene is TRBJ2-5, the V gene TRBV9; no definite D call. The CDR3 is 16 residues long. Per germline, CDR1 SGDLS and CDR2 YYNGEE. Between the trimmed V and J ends, which lost 0 bases and 4 bases, there was a span of 16 bases. CDR3 loop: CASSVGNSKFGETQYF. As DNA, the CDR3 is TGTGCCAGCAGCGTAGGCAACAGTAAGTTTGGAGAGACCCAGTACTTC.

Only one count was recorded for this clone. The J gene is TRBJ2-7, the V gene TRBV4-2; TRBD1 matches 8 bases. V was clipped by 4 bases and J by 0 bases; unmatched bases: 5. The CDR3 runs 15 residues. Germline CDR1 is LGHNA and CDR2 is YNFKEQ. CDR3 bases: TGTGCCAGCAGCCCCGCAGGGGGCTTCTCCTACGAGCAGTACTTC. It codes for CASSPAGGFSYEQYF.

The CDR3 DNA reads as TGTGCCAGCTCACCTACAGTTAATGAAAAACTGTTTTTT. Protein product: CASSPTVNEKLFF. V and J are TRBV18 and TRBJ1-4, with D hard to call. The length of the CDR3 is 13 residues. Germline V lookup: CDR1 KGHSH, CDR2 LQKENI. Trimming took 3 bases from V and 4 from J, leaving 6 bases between them.

V is TRBV6-5 and J is TRBJ1-3; 7 positions agree with TRBD1. Germline V CDR1 and CDR2: MNHEY, SVGAGI. The V and J ends lost 4 bases and 4 bases, in that order; junction bases with no gene match: 7. This CDR3 spans 15 amino acids. The CDR3 is CASSLSGGSGNTIYF. The DNA of the CDR3 is TGTGCCAGCAGTTTATCAGGGGGATCGGGAAACACCATATATTTT.

By sample share, this clone is large. This sample also contains other DNA sequences that code for the same CDR3. J is TRBJ2-3 and V is TRBV28; TRBD1 matches at 8 bases. Germline V lookup: CDR1 MDHEN, CDR2 SYDVKM. This CDR3 has 15 amino acids. V gave up 4 bases and J gave up 1 base; unmatched junction bases: 4. The CDR3 reads CASSSPTGGTDTQYF. The CDR3 DNA sequence: TGTGCCAGCAGTTCTCCGACAGGGGGCACAGATACGCAGTATTTT. Supplemented by reference TRBV28 and TRBJ2-3, the full variable domain reads DVKVTQSSRYLVKRTGEKVFLECVQDMDHENMFWYRQDPGLGLRLIYFSYDVKMKEKGDIPEGYSVSREKKERFSLILESASTNQTSMYLCASSSPTGGTDTQYFGPGTRLTVL.

V is TRBV6-4 and J is TRBJ2-7; 8 bases match TRBD1. This CDR3 comprises 12 residues. Germline V gives CDR1 MRHNA, CDR2 SNTAGT. The CDR3 DNA sequence: TGTGCCAGCATCACGACAGGGGCCAGCAGGAACGTC. Protein sequence: CASITTGASRNV.

The CDR3 region has the DNA TGTGCCAGCAGCCCGCACGCTAAAGAGGACACTGAAGCTTTCTTT. Translation: CASSPHAKEDTEAFF. This sequence joins TRBV28 and TRBJ1-1, with unresolved D. Germline assignment: CDR1 MDHEN and CDR2 SYDVKM. The CDR3 covers 15 residues. The V gene lost 6 bases and the J gene lost 3 bases, with 17 bases spanning the gap. The variable domain in full, with the rest retrieved from reference TRBV28 and TRBJ1-1, is DVKVTQSSRYLVKRTGEKVFLECVQDMDHENMFWYRQDPGLGLRLIYFSYDVKMKEKGDIPEGYSVSREKKERFSLILESASTNQTSMYLCASSPHAKEDTEAFFGQGTRLTVV.

V usage is TRBV5-8 and J usage is TRBJ1-1; 7 positions match TRBD1. Germline-derived CDR1 and CDR2 are SGHTS and YDEGEE. The J segment lost 5 bases and the V segment lost 4 bases, leaving 8 bases of the junction unmatched. This CDR3 region has 14 residues. The CDR3 region is CASSSRGIRTEAFF. The CDR3 DNA is TGTGCCAGCAGCAGCAGGGGGATTAGGACTGAAGCTTTCTTT. The variable domain in full, completed from reference TRBV5-8 and TRBJ1-1, reads EAGVTQSPTHLIKTRGQQATLRCSPISGHTSVYWYQQALGLGLQFLLWYDEGEERNRGNFPPRFSGRQFPNYSSELNVNALELEDSALYLCASSSRGIRTEAFFGQGTRLTVV.

The V call is TRBV5-1, the J call TRBJ2-3; the match to TRBD1 covers 9 bases. The J segment lost 8 bases and the V segment lost 4 bases, leaving 8 bases of the junction unmatched. This CDR3 comprises 14 residues. Germline V gene lookup returns CDR1 SGHRS and CDR2 YFSETQ. The chain's CDR3 is CASSPGLDRGTQYF. The CDR3 DNA reads TGCGCCAGCAGCCCGGGTTTGGACAGGGGTACGCAGTATTTT.

A note on this clone: A junction boundary mismatches the germline segment, possibly from a read error. The same CDR3 is also encoded by other DNA sequences in this sample. The V gene is TRBV28, the J gene TRBJ1-6; D may be TRBD1 (6 bases). CDR1 MDHEN and CDR2 SYDVKM come from the germline V gene. The CDR3 contains 17 residues. The CDR3 here is CASSLWSSGVNNSPLHF. CDR3 in DNA: TGTGCCAGCAGTTTATGGAGTTCAGGGGTAAATAATTCCCCCCTCCACTTT.

This chain connects TRBV5-1 to TRBJ2-3, with 15 bases lining up with TRBD2. Looked up from germline, CDR1 is SGHRS and CDR2 is YFSETQ. This CDR3 region has 16 residues. The V and J ends lost 7 bases and 3 bases, in that order; junction bases with no gene match: 6. The CDR3: CASASGTSGRTDTQYF. In DNA, the CDR3 is TGCGCCAGCGCCTCCGGGACTAGCGGGAGGACAGATACGCAGTATTTT.

J is TRBJ2-2 and V is TRBV2; no clear D gene. The V end was cut by 1 base, the J end by 7 bases, with 10 bases between. The CDR3 is made up of 14 amino acids. Germline CDR1 SNHLY, CDR2 FYNNEI. The CDR3 reads CASSEVRILGELFF. The CDR3 DNA reads TGTGCCAGCAGTGAAGTGCGGATACTCGGGGAGCTGTTTTTT.

The chain couples TRBV25-1 to TRBJ1-2, with TRBD1 matching 7 bases. The CDR3 is 15 amino acids. The J segment lost 2 bases and the V segment lost 4 bases, leaving 7 bases of the junction unmatched. Germline CDR1 MGHDK, CDR2 SYGVNS. CDR3 in amino acids: CASSVGGAGNYGYTF. CDR3 DNA: TGTGCCAGCAGTGTAGGGGGCGCGGGGAACTATGGCTACACCTTC.

This chain joins TRBV19 and TRBJ2-7; 12 bases align to TRBD2. Germline V CDR1 and CDR2: LNHDA, SQIVND (reference sequence). CDR3 length: 16 residues. The V segment lost 5 bases and the J segment 0 bases; nucleotides outside the gene matches: 5. CDR3 in amino acids: CASSAWGLAGSYEQYF. The CDR3 nucleotides read TGTGCCAGTAGTGCCTGGGGACTAGCGGGCTCCTACGAGCAGTACTTC.